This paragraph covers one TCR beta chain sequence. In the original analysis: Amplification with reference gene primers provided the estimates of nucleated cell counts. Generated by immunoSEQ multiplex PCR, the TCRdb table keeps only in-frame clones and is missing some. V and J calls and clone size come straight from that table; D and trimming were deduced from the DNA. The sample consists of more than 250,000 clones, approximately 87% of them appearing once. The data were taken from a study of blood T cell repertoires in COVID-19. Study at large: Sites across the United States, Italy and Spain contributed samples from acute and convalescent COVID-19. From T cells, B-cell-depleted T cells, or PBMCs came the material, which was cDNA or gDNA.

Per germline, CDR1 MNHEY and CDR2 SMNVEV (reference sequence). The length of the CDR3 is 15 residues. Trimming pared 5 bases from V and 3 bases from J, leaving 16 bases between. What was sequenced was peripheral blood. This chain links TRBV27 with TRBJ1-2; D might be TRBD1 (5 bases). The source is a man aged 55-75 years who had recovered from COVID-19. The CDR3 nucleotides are TGTGCCAGCAGTCCGCGGGAGGGGAGTTACTATGGCTACACCTTC. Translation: CASSPREGSYYGYTF.